This T cell receptor (beta chain) comes out of a study of blood T cell repertoires in COVID-19. Whole-study context: Researchers got acute and convalescent COVID-19 samples from the United States, Italy and Spain. In each case, the material was cDNA or gDNA derived from T cells, B-cell-depleted T cells, or PBMCs.

Original methodology: Researchers report that nucleated cell counts were estimated from reference gene primer amplification. Some clones are missing from TCRdb's copy, which holds only in-frame ones; the method was immunoSEQ multiplex PCR. The DNA gave D and trimming, while V, J and clone size come from that table. The table has tens of thousands of clones, roughly 80% seen once. The CDR3 contains 14 residues. This rearrangement joins TRBV12-1 to TRBJ1-1. TRBV12-1 is annotated as a pseudogene. The TCR sequence derives from a man between 45 and 60 years old with active COVID-19. The specimen was peripheral blood. As DNA, the CDR3 is TGTGCCAGCTTTAGCGATTTCGAGAACACTGAAGCTTTCTTT. Translated: CASFSDFENTEAFF.